This section outlines one TCR beta chain sequence together with its context. The sample belongs to a study of blood T cell repertoires in COVID-19. Study in general: Whether acute or convalescent, the COVID-19 samples came from the United States, Italy and Spain. The cDNA or gDNA used as material had been derived from T cells, B-cell-depleted T cells, or PBMCs.

CDR3 length: 16 residues. Germline V CDR1 and CDR2: LNHDA, SQIVND (reference sequence). V trimming: 4 bases; J trimming: 6 bases; junction bases outside the gene matches: 11. Methods used by the authors: Amplified reference gene primers provided the basis for estimating nucleated cell counts. The data were produced by immunoSEQ multiplex PCR, yet TCRdb's version contains in-frame clones alone and is incomplete. Clonal size and the V and J genes are those of that table, whereas D and trimming came from the DNA. The table includes 250,000 to 350,000 clones, approximately 85% detected once. The chain couples TRBV19 to TRBJ1-5; 8 nucleotides align to TRBD1. The sample was peripheral blood. The source of this sequence is a human donor with COVID-19, enrolled during active disease. The donor label of this sample is uncertain. CDR3 DNA: TGTGCCAGTAGTACCTTAGACAGGGGTCCCACTCAGCCCCAGCATTTT. Amino acid sequence: CASSTLDRGPTQPQHF.